This TCR beta chain was sequenced in a study of cytomegalovirus exposure and HLA in healthy donors. Study findings and constraints: Fewer N-insertions than the roughly 670-donor mean were reportedly shown by an Asian-associated ancestry cluster in a later analysis.

Germline values: CDR1 SGDLS, CDR2 YYNGEE. V lost 0 bases and J 0 bases, leaving 13 bases between the germline ends. The CDR3 is made up of 16 amino acids. PCR used 60 Vbeta primers and 13 Jbeta primers. TCRdb's copy holds only in-frame clones and misses some; the assay was immunoSEQ multiplex PCR. There are some 180,000 clones in the sample; roughly 90% occur only once, and around 0.99% lies in the top ten. For this clone: Its specificity is not known.

The source material was PBMCs. This chain joins TRBV9 and TRBJ2-7; a weak D match, TRBD2 (5 bases). The clonotype originates from a boy younger than 10 in good health and CMV-seronegative. CDR3 sequence reads: CASSVGVGAFSYEQYF. The CDR3 DNA sequence: TGTGCCAGCAGCGTAGGGGTGGGAGCTTTCTCCTACGAGCAGTACTTC.